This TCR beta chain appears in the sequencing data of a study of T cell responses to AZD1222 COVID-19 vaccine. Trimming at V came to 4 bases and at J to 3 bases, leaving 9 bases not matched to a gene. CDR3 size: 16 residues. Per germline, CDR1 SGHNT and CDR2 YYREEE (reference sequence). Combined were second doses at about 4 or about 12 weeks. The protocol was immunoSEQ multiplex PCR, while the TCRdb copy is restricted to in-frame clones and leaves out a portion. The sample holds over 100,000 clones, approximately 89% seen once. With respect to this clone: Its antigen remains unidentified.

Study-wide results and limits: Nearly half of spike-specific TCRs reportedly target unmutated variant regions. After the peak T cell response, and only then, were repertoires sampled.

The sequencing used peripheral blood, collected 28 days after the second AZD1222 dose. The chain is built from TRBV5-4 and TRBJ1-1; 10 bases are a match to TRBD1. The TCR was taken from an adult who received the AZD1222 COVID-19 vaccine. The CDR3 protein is CASSGLGQGFDTEAFF. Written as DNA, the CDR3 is TGTGCCAGCAGCGGCCTGGGACAGGGGTTTGACACTGAAGCTTTCTTT.